This T cell receptor (beta chain) emerged from a study of beta chain features in type 1 diabetes. Findings of the study overall: Shorter TCRB CDR3s, moderately but significantly so, marked every one of the four CD4+ subsets in Type 1 diabetes patients. A cDNA-based sequencing approach could over-represent cells with high TCR expression.

Every bit of the isolated RNA underwent reverse transcription, so sequencing read expressed TCRB transcripts. Some clones are missing from TCRdb's copy, which holds only in-frame ones; the method was immunoSEQ multiplex PCR. The sample records a few hundred thousand clones, approximately 10% being singletons. Germline V gene sequence: CDR1 MGHRA, CDR2 YSYEKL. The CDR3 covers 14 residues. Losses at the gene ends were 3 bases for V and 1 base for J; bases not matched to a gene: 3. With regard to this clone: Its target is not known.

This clonotype was obtained from a man between 18 and 35 years old in good health. Sequenced input: central memory CD4+ T cells from blood. The chain recombines TRBV4-1 with TRBJ2-7; TRBD1 matches at 7 bases. The CDR3 region is CASSHADRSYEQYF. The CDR3 bases are TGCGCCAGCAGCCATGCGGACAGGTCCTACGAGCAGTACTTC.